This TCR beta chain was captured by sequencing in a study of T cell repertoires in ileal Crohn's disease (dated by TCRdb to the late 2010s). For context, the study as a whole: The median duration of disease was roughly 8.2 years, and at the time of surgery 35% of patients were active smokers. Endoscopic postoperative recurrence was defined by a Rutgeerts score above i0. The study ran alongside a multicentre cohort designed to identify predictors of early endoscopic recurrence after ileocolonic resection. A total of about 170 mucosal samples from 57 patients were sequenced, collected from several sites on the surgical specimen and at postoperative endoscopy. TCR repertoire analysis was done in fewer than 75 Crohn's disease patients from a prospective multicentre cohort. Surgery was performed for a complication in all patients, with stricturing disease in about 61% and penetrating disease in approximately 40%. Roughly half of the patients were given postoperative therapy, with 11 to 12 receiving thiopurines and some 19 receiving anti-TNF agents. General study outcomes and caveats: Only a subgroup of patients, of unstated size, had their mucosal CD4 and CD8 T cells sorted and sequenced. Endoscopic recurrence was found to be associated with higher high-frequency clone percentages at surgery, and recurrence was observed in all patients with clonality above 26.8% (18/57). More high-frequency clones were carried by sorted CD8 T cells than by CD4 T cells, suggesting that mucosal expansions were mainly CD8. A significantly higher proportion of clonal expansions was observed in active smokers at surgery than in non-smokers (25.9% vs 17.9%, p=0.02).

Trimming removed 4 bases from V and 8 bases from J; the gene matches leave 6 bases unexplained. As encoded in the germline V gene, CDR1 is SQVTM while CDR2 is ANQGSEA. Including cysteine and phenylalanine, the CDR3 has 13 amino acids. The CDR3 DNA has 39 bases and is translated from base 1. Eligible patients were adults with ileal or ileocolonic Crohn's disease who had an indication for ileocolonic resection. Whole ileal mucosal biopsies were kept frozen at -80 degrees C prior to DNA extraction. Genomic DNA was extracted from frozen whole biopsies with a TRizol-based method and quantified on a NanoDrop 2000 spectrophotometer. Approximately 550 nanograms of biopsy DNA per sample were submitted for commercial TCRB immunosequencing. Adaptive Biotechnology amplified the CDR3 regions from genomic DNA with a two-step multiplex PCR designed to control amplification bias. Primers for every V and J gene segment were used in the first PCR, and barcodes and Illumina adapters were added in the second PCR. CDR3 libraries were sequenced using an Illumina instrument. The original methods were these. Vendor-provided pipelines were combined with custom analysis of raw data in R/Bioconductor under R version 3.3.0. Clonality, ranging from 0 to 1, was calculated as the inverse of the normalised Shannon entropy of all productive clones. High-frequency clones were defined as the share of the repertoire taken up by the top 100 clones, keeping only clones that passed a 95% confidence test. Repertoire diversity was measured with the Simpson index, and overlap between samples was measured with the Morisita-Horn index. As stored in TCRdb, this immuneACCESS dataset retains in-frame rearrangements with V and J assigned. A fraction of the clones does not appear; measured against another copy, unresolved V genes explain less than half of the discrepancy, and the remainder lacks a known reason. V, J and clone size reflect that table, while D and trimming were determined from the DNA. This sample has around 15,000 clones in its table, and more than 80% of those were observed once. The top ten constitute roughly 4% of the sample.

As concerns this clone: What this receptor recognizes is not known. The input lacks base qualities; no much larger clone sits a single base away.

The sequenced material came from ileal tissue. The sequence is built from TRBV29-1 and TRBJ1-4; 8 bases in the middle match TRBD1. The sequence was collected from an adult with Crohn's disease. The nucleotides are TGCAGCGTTGTTCAGGGGGCGGGAGAAAAACTGTTTTTT. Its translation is CSVVQGAGEKLFF.